This passage covers 12 T cell receptor beta chains from one sample sequenced in a study of blood T cells in healthy people across ages (dated by TCRdb to 2015 to 2017). To prepare the library, 5' RACE was applied. The sequencer listed for this sample is Illumina HiSeq 2500. A second PCR of about 7 to 12 cycles was performed with a sample-barcoded 5' primer and a J-beta primer mix. The public reads were run again by TCRdb, first through fastp at Q25 and then through MiXCR, and only productive beta chains were kept. Every distinct CDR3 protein forms one entry, paired with its most common genes and DNA. The sample profile shows 650,000 to 1,000,000 distinct CDR3 sequences; around 34% of them were found once. Clones ranked in the top ten supply over 10% of the sample. The sample taken for sequencing was blood. These receptors were obtained from a man aged 18 to 29 in good health.

At least ten counts were recorded for this clonotype. This sequence joins TRBV5-1 and TRBJ1-2; TRBD1 matches at 7 bases. Germline trimming cut 3 bases from V and 0 bases from J; bases unmatched to any gene: 8. The germline V gene has CDR1 SGHRS and CDR2 YFSETQ. The CDR3 loop spans 16 amino acids. The CDR3 is CASSSTGAETNYGYTF. The CDR3 nucleotides read TGCGCCAGCAGCTCTACAGGGGCCGAAACTAACTATGGCTACACCTTC.

This clonotype occurred a few times. This chain uses TRBV10-3 with TRBJ1-5; D is uncertain. In germline, CDR1 is ENHRY, CDR2 SYGVKD. V gave up 0 bases and J gave up 0 bases, with 6 bases separating them. The CDR3 is 15 residues long. The CDR3 loop reads CAISESIDSNQPQHF. The CDR3 DNA is TGTGCCATCAGTGAGTCGATAGATAGCAATCAGCCCCAGCATTTT.

The J gene is TRBJ1-2, the V gene TRBV24-1; D uncertain. Between the trimmed V and J ends, which lost 8 bases and 4 bases, there was a span of 28 bases. This CDR3 is built from 18 residues. CDR1 is KGHDR, CDR2 SFDVKD, per germline. The CDR3 bases are TGTGCCACCAAACCCCATCGGGCCATACTAAGGCCTTCCTATGGCTACACCTTC. Translating gives CATKPHRAILRPSYGYTF.

This clonotype was seen ten or more times. The V gene is TRBV7-2, the J gene TRBJ1-2; 10 nucleotides line up with TRBD1. The ends lost 5 bases at V and 6 bases at J; junction bases unmatched: 9. The CDR3 totals 15 residues. From germline, CDR1 is SGHTA and CDR2 FQGNSA. CDR3: CASSRKLGTGDGYTF. In DNA, the CDR3 is TGTGCCAGCAGCCGGAAACTTGGGACAGGGGATGGCTACACCTTC. Looking up the rest from reference TRBV7-2 and TRBJ1-2 gives the full variable domain: GAGVSQSPSNKVTEKGKDVELRCDPISGHTALYWYRQSLGQGLEFLIYFQGNSAPDKSGLPSDRFSAERTGGSVSTLTIQRTQQEDSAVYLCASSRKLGTGDGYTFGSGTRLTVV.

The chain carries TRBV25-1 and TRBJ2-5; 9 positions agree with TRBD1. The germline V gene has CDR1 MGHDK and CDR2 SYGVNS. The CDR3 sequence is 13 residues long. The ends lost 7 bases at V and 11 bases at J; junction bases unmatched: 11. The CDR3 protein is CASTGTGTNEQYF. The DNA for the CDR3 is TGTGCCAGCACCGGGACAGGGACAAATGAGCAGTACTTC.

The rearrangement uses TRBV7-2 and TRBJ2-3, with 12 nucleotides matching TRBD2. Germline V gene data show CDR1 as SGHTA and CDR2 as FQGNSA. V shed 4 bases and J 1 base; nucleotides not matched to a gene: 6. This CDR3 contains 17 residues. This CDR3 is CASSSQTSGGGTDTQYF. In DNA form, the CDR3 reads TGTGCCAGCAGCTCCCAGACTAGCGGGGGTGGCACAGATACGCAGTATTTT.

This clonotype was seen a few times. The chain joins TRBV27 to TRBJ2-1; D ambiguous. V was clipped by 5 bases and J by 4 bases, with 18 bases between them. Germline V gene lookup returns CDR1 MNHEY and CDR2 SMNVEV (reference sequence). The CDR3 covers 16 residues. CDR3 DNA sequence: TGTGCCAGCAGTCCCCGGGTAGGCACTAAATACAATGAGCAGTTCTTC. Translation gives CASSPRVGTKYNEQFF.

Regarding this clonotype: This may be a read error: a much more frequent sequence differs by one nucleotide. The chain is built from TRBV6-5 and TRBJ2-3; unclear D gene. Germline assignment: CDR1 MNHEY and CDR2 SVGAGI. The CDR3 is 12 residues long. The chain's CDR3 is CANSRPEDTQYF. The CDR3 region has the DNA TGTGCCAACAGTCGGCCCGAGGATACGCAGTATTTT.

This clonotype was seen a few times. The chain carries TRBV7-9 and TRBJ1-2; D unclear. Trimming removed 2 bases at V and 6 bases at J, with 7 bases between. This CDR3 comprises 12 residues. Germline loops: CDR1 SEHNR, CDR2 FQNEAQ (reference sequence). CDR3 DNA: TGTGCCAGCAGCTTAAGCCAAAATGGCTACACCTTC. It translates to CASSLSQNGYTF.

The rearrangement joins TRBV4-3 to TRBJ2-3; TRBD2 agrees at 10 bases. Losses at the gene ends were 0 bases for V and 0 bases for J; bases not matched to a gene: 12. This CDR3 contains 20 residues. CDR1 LGHNA and CDR2 YSLEER come from the germline V gene. CDR3 sequence: CASSQDRRLAGQFSTDTQYF. For the CDR3, the DNA is TGCGCCAGCAGCCAAGATCGAAGACTAGCGGGCCAGTTTAGCACAGATACGCAGTATTTT.

This clonotype has only a few counts. The chain links TRBV5-1 to TRBJ2-1; 7 bases agree with TRBD1. This CDR3 region has 20 residues. V lost 1 base and J lost 1; bases outside the gene matches: 17. Germline V gene lookup returns CDR1 SGHRS and CDR2 YFSETQ. In DNA form, the CDR3 reads TGCGCCAGCAGCTTGAAAACGGGACAGCCTATTGGGGCGTCCTACAATGAGCAGTTCTTC. Its protein is CASSLKTGQPIGASYNEQFF. Using reference TRBV5-1 and TRBJ2-1 for the parts outside the CDR3, the full variable domain is KAGVTQTPRYLIKTRGQQVTLSCSPISGHRSVSWYQQTPGQGLQFLFEYFSETQRNKGNFPGRFSGRQFSNSRSEMNVSTLELGDSALYLCASSLKTGQPIGASYNEQFFGPGTRLTVL.

V usage is TRBV12-3 or TRBV12-4 and J usage is TRBJ1-5; the D gene is possibly TRBD1 (5 bases). Trimming took off 5 bases at V and 6 bases at J, with 14 bases between the two ends. The CDR3 is made up of 14 amino acids. CDR3 residues: CASSPRQKGQPQHF. CDR3 nucleotide sequence: TGTGCCAGCAGTCCCCGACAGAAGGGTCAGCCCCAGCATTTT.